Given below is one T cell receptor beta chain in context. The antigen is not known. This sample is drawn from a study of vaccination effects on CD4 cells after COVID-19. The study, taken as a whole, reports: Spike-reactive clones found after vaccination in convalescents were mainly new vaccine-induced clones.

Viral peptide pools were used in the ViraFEST assay to expand antigen-specific CD4+ T cells, and sequencing came afterward. The culture ran for about 11 days, and then CD4+ T cells were isolated. SARS-CoV-2 infection was confirmed by PCR in the person between March and December 2020. Assay used: immunoSEQ multiplex PCR; TCRdb lists only in-frame clones, some missing. The sample contains roughly 45,000 clones, about three quarters of which appear only once. This CDR3 spans 12 amino acids. V shed 5 bases and J shed 6 bases, with 11 bases lying between them. The source of this sequence is a human donor who had a prior SARS-CoV-2 infection. The source was CD4+ T cells from PBMCs cultured with a peptide pool, collected before COVID-19 vaccination. The chain carries TRBV12-3 or TRBV12-4 and TRBJ2-7, with D tentatively TRBD2 (6 bases). CDR3 loop: CASSSGSREQYF. Here the CDR3 DNA reads TGTGCCAGCAGTAGCGGGTCGCGCGAGCAGTACTTC.